This T cell receptor (beta chain) was recovered during a study of Tregs in tolerant kidney transplant recipients. Study-wide background: Sorting used antibodies to exclude donor cells.

The germline gives CDR1 SGHVS, CDR2 FNYEAQ. The CDR3 loop spans 11 amino acids. This clone was counted a single time. What it binds is unknown. One junction end does not reproduce the germline sequence, and a read error may be involved. The method was immunoSEQ multiplex PCR; TCRdb's version includes in-frame clones alone and lacks a portion of them. The sample contains about 2,000 clones, over 45% of which appear only once. General observations from the study: Findings come from small patient numbers and require larger validation. This study did not directly address biological reproducibility.

The V and J genes are TRBV7-6 and TRBJ2-5; D not certain. This receptor was taken from a human donor in good health. Sample: Tregs from blood cultured with allogeneic cells. CDR3 in amino acids: CASSLVGRPDF. In DNA, the CDR3 is TGTGCCAGCAGCTTAGTGGGTCGTCCAGACTTC.